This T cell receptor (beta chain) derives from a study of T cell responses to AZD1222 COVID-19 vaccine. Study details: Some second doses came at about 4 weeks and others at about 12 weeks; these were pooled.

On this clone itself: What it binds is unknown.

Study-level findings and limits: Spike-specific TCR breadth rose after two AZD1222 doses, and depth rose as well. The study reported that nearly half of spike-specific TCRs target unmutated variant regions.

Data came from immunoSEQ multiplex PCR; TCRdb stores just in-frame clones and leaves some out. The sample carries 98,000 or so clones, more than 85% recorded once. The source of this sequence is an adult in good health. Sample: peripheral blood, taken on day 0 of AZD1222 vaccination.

In DNA form, the CDR3 reads TGTGCCAGCAGACCGACTCCGAAGCAAGAGACCCAGTACTTC. Translation: CASRPTPKQETQYF. The V gene is TRBV5-4, the J gene TRBJ2-5; D gene unclear. The CDR3 loop spans 14 amino acids. V was trimmed by 5 bases and J by 2 bases, leaving 13 bases between them. The germline gives CDR1 SGHNT, CDR2 YYREEE (reference sequence).